These T cell receptor beta chains were read from a single sample in a study of blood T cell repertoires in COVID-19. Clones were read by immunoSEQ multiplex PCR, and TCRdb kept only the in-frame ones, dropping some. The table has about 260,000 clones, approximately 88% seen once. The sample taken for sequencing was peripheral blood. All receptors come from a woman in her sixties or seventies with COVID-19, enrolled during active disease. The CDR3 runs from the conserved cysteine through the conserved F or W. Fields, in order: J gene, V gene, clone size, D gene, CDR3 DNA, CDR3 protein. D genes are given only for firm matches. Size is stated for part of the rows, as once, few or many counts, or as a class when the clone is expanded.

TRBJ2-7 | TRBV19 | NA | TRBD1 | TGTGCCAGTAGTACCGGACAGGAATTCCCCTACGAGCAGTACTTC | CASSTGQEFPYEQYF
TRBJ1-2 | TRBV6-6 | few | TRBD1 | TGTGCCAGCAGTACAGGACAGGGCTATGGCTACACCTTC | CASSTGQGYGYTF
TRBJ2-7 | TRBV6-5 | few | NA | TGTGCCAGCAGGGAGGCCTACGAGCAGTACTTC | CASREAYEQYF
TRBJ2-3 | TRBV3-1/TRBV3-2 | NA | TRBD1 | TGTGCCAGCAGCCTCGCGACAGGGTCAGATACGCAGTATTTT | CASSLATGSDTQYF
TRBJ2-1 | TRBV7-9 | once | TRBD1 | TGTGCCAGCAGCTTAGTAGGACAGGGTACCTACAATGAGCAGTTCTTC | CASSLVGQGTYNEQFF
TRBJ2-5 | TRBV23-1 | NA | TRBD1 | TGCGCCAGCAGTCCGTCGGGACAGCAAGAGACCCAGTACTTC | CASSPSGQQETQYF
TRBJ2-5 | TRBV20-1 | once | TRBD2 | TGCAGTGCTAGTAGCGGGAGAGGGGAGACCCAGTACTTC | CSASSGRGETQYF
TRBJ2-7 | TRBV3-1/TRBV3-2 | NA | TRBD2 | TGTGCCAGCAGCCAAGAAACGGGAGGGCCCTCCTACGAGCAGTACTTC | CASSQETGGPSYEQYF
TRBJ2-2 | TRBV27 | NA | NA | TGTGCCAGCAGGAGTTACGGGACCGGGGAGCTGTTTTTT | CASRSYGTGELFF
TRBJ2-6 | TRBV7-2 | NA | NA | TGTGCCAGCAGCCCGTGGCTTTCTGGGGCCAACGTCCTGACTTTC | CASSPWLSGANVLTF
TRBJ1-1 | TRBV6-5 | NA | NA | TGTGCCAGCAGTTACAGGGGTATGAACACTGAAGCTTTCTTT | CASSYRGMNTEAFF
TRBJ2-7 | TRBV24-1 | NA | NA | TGTGCCACCGCGGGCGGGCAGAGCTCCTACGAGCAGTACTTC | CATAGGQSSYEQYF
TRBJ2-7 | TRBV2 | NA | TRBD2 | TGTGCCAGCAGCAGGACTAGCAACTACGAGCAGTACTTC | CASSRTSNYEQYF
TRBJ1-3 | TRBV30 | NA | TRBD1 | TGTGCCTGGAGTGTAGCCACTGGACAGGCTCCTGGAAACACCATATATTTT | CAWSVATGQAPGNTIYF
TRBJ1-1 | TRBV27 | NA | NA | TGTGCCAGCAGTTTTAGAGGGACTGAAGCTTTCTTT | CASSFRGTEAFF
TRBJ1-1 | TRBV29-1 | NA | NA | TGCAGCGTCGGTGCGATGAACACTGAAGCTTTCTTT | CSVGAMNTEAFF
TRBJ2-1 | TRBV5-4 | NA | NA | TGTGCCAGCAGCCCCCGGAGGAATGAGCAGTTCTTC | CASSPRRNEQFF
TRBJ2-7 | TRBV6-6 | once | TRBD2 | TGTGCCAGCCGACTAGCGGGAGACGACGAGCAGTACTTC | CASRLAGDDEQYF
TRBJ2-5 | TRBV6-5 | NA | NA | TGTGCCAGCAGTTACCCGGGTAGCCTGCCCTCGGAGACCCAGTACTTC | CASSYPGSLPSETQYF
TRBJ2-1 | TRBV5-1 | NA | TRBD2 | TGCGCCAGCAGCTTCGGACTAGCGGGGTACAATGAGCAGTTCTTC | CASSFGLAGYNEQFF
TRBJ2-1 | TRBV4-1 | NA | NA | TGCGCCAGCAGCCAGGCGCCTAGCGAGAATGAGCAGTTCTTC | CASSQAPSENEQFF
TRBJ2-2 | TRBV7-3 | once | NA | TGTGCCAGCAGTCCTCAGGGGCAGGACACCGGGGAGCTGTTTTTT | CASSPQGQDTGELFF
TRBJ2-3 | TRBV11-2 | NA | NA | TGTGCCAGCAGCCCACAGACACACCAGGGTGATACGCAGTATTTT | CASSPQTHQGDTQYF
TRBJ2-3 | TRBV28 | NA | NA | TGTGCCAGCAGTGCCTTCCGAGGGGGGGCAGATACGCAGTATTTT | CASSAFRGGADTQYF
TRBJ1-5 | TRBV5-5 | NA | NA | TGTGCCAGCAGCCCTGGACAGATAGGCGAGCCCCAGCATTTT | CASSPGQIGEPQHF
TRBJ1-3 | TRBV3-1/TRBV3-2 | NA | NA | TGTGCCAGCAGCCACAGGTTCATCTCTGGAAACACCATATATTTT | CASSHRFISGNTIYF
TRBJ2-1 | TRBV9 | NA | NA | TGTGCCAGCAGCGCACTAGCCGGGACCTACAATGAGCAGTTCTTC | CASSALAGTYNEQFF
TRBJ2-7 | TRBV7-9 | NA | TRBD1 | TGTGCCAGCAGCTTAATGGGGACAGGCACCTACGAGCAGTACTTC | CASSLMGTGTYEQYF
TRBJ1-2 | TRBV6-5 | NA | NA | TGTGCCAGCACGCGGGGTAGGGGATACACCTTC | CASTRGRGYTF
TRBJ2-5 | TRBV9 | NA | TRBD1 | TGTGCCAGCAGCATCGGACAGGGGCGAGAGACCCAGTACTTC | CASSIGQGRETQYF
TRBJ2-5 | TRBV4-1 | NA | TRBD2 | TGCGCCAGCAGCCATGGACTAGAAGGGTGGCAGGCGACCCAGTACTTC | CASSHGLEGWQATQYF
TRBJ2-7 | TRBV19 | NA | TRBD2 | TGTGCCAGTAGTTTGGGCGGTAGCGGGAGCTACGAGCAGTACTTC | CASSLGGSGSYEQYF
TRBJ1-3 | TRBV11-2 | NA | NA | TGTGCCAGCAGCTCAGGGGCTTTTTTAAGGGCTGGAAACACCATATATTTT | CASSSGAFLRAGNTIYF
TRBJ1-4 | TRBV19 | NA | NA | TGTGCCAGTAGTTACCCTGGACAGAATGAAAAACTGTTTTTT | CASSYPGQNEKLFF
TRBJ1-2 | TRBV4-2 | NA | NA | TGTGCCAGCAGCCAAGGGACAGCCCGGCACTATGGCTACACCTTC | CASSQGTARHYGYTF
TRBJ2-5 | TRBV11-3 | NA | NA | TGTGCCAGCAGCCCCAGGGGGGTAGGTGGCTACGCCCAAGAGACCCAGTACTTC | CASSPRGVGGYAQETQYF
TRBJ1-2 | TRBV10-3 | few | TRBD1 | TGTGCCATCAACTTTTCTTCCCAATTAAATACAGGGGATGGCTACACCTTC | CAINFSSQLNTGDGYTF
TRBJ1-2 | TRBV28 | NA | NA | TGTGCCAGCAGTTTATCCGGTATCAGGGAGGGTTCCTATGGCTACACCTTC | CASSLSGIREGSYGYTF
TRBJ1-5 | TRBV28 | NA | TRBD1 | TGTGCCAGCAGGCCTCGGACAGGTGGCAATCAGCCCCAGCATTTT | CASRPRTGGNQPQHF
TRBJ1-4 | TRBV5-5 | NA | NA | TGTGCCAGCAGCCCAACAGACCGCGCATCATCGTATGAAAAACTGTTTTTT | CASSPTDRASSYEKLFF
TRBJ1-1 | TRBV6-5 | once | TRBD1 | TGTGCCAGCAACAGGGGGAGGAACACTGAAGCTTTCTTT | CASNRGRNTEAFF
TRBJ1-4 | TRBV9 | NA | NA | TGTGCCAGCAGCGAGAGAGGCTCTAATGAAAAACTGTTTTTT | CASSERGSNEKLFF
TRBJ2-1 | TRBV23-1 | NA | NA | TGCGCCAGCAGTCAATCAGGGGTTGATGAGCAGTTCTTC | CASSQSGVDEQFF
TRBJ1-2 | TRBV12-3/TRBV12-4 | NA | TRBD1 | TGTGCCAGCACCCAGGGGGCGGGAGGCTACACCTTC | CASTQGAGGYTF
TRBJ1-2 | TRBV6-5 | NA | NA | TGTGCCAGCAGTTACACGACAGTTGGCTATGGCTACACCTTC | CASSYTTVGYGYTF
TRBJ1-6 | TRBV28 | NA | NA | TGTGCCAGCAGGAGGGCTACGGGGTCACCCCTCCACTTT | CASRRATGSPLHF
TRBJ2-3 | TRBV5-5 | NA | TRBD1 | TGTGCCAGCAGCCCTAGGGGGACAGCTCCAGATACGCAGTATTTT | CASSPRGTAPDTQYF
TRBJ2-3 | TRBV6-5 | once | NA | TGTGCCAGCAGTTACCGGTCAGGGGGGACAGATACGCAGTATTTT | CASSYRSGGTDTQYF
TRBJ2-1 | TRBV2 | NA | TRBD2 | TGTGCCAGCAGTGAAGAGGTGGGGACTAGCGGGAGCTTCGGAACGGATGAGCAGTTCTTC | CASSEEVGTSGSFGTDEQFF
TRBJ2-3 | TRBV4-3 | NA | TRBD2 | TGCGCCAGCAGCCAACTAACTAGCGGAGGCACAGATACGCAGTATTTT | CASSQLTSGGTDTQYF
TRBJ2-4 | TRBV6-5 | few | TRBD1 | TGTGCCAGCAGTTACTTTATACAGGGGGTGAACATTCAGTACTTC | CASSYFIQGVNIQYF
TRBJ1-3 | TRBV18 | NA | TRBD1 | TGTGCCAGCTCGACAGGGACCCTTGGAAACACCATATATTTT | CASSTGTLGNTIYF
TRBJ2-7 | TRBV5-1 | NA | NA | TGCGCCAGCAGCCGAACTAGCTCCTACGAGCAGTACTTC | CASSRTSSYEQYF
TRBJ1-2 | TRBV5-6 | NA | NA | TGTGCCAGTTACCGGGACACCCCATATGGCTACACCTTC | CASYRDTPYGYTF
TRBJ1-1 | TRBV5-1 | NA | TRBD1 | TGCGCCAGCTCACACACAGGGGGCGCGTCGGACATGAACACTGAAGCTTTCTTT | CASSHTGGASDMNTEAFF